This T cell receptor (beta chain) was sequenced during a study of T-cell reconstitution after alpha-beta-depleted transplantation in children. Unique molecular identifiers were used in preparing the TCRbeta library. Each CDR3 protein gets one entry after TCRdb re-called the PCR reads with MiXCR. Altogether approximately 98,000 distinct CDR3 sequences are present, approximately 6.6% being singletons, with the ten largest covering less than 30%. There are 14 residues in the CDR3. The germline V gene encodes CDR1 SGHNT and CDR2 YYREEE (reference sequence). Trimming at V came to 4 bases and at J to 5 bases, leaving 6 bases not matched to a gene. There are a few counts of this clonotype. What it binds is unknown. Study results and limitations: Approximately two months post-transplant, alpha-beta T cells reportedly originated from several hundred expanded graft clones. Newly made T cells mostly supplied T-cell counts and diversity one year after transplant.

The J gene is TRBJ2-7, the V gene TRBV5-4; 10 positions agree with TRBD1. The input for sequencing was PBMCs, mostly from graft donor cells, taken 360 days after TCRalphabeta/CD19-depleted stem cell transplant. The TCR sequence derives from a male patient aged 2-15 years who had a stem cell transplant for acute lymphoblastic leukemia, so the T cells may come from the graft donor. CDR3 amino acids: CASSPGTGAHEQYF. CDR3 coding DNA: TGTGCCAGCAGCCCGGGGACAGGGGCCCACGAGCAGTACTTC.